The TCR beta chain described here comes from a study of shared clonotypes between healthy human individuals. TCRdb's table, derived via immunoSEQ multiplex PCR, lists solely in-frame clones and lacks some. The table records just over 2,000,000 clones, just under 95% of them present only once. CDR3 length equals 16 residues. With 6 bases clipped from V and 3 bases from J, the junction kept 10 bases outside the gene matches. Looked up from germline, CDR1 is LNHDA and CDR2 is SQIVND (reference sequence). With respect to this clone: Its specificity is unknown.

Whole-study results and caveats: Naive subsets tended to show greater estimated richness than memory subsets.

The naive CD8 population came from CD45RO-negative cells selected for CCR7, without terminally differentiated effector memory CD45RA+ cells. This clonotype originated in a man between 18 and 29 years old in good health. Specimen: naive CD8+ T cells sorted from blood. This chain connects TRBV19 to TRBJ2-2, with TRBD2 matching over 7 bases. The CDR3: CASSLPRGVDTGELFF. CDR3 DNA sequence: TGTGCCAGTAGCCTCCCCCGGGGGGTAGACACCGGGGAGCTGTTTTTT. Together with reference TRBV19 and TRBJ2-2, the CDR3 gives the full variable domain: DGGITQSPKYLFRKEGQNVTLSCEQNLNHDAMYWYRQDPGQGLRLIYYSQIVNDFQKGDIAEGYSVSREKKESFPLTVTSAQKNPTAFYLCASSLPRGVDTGELFFGEGSRLTVL.